One T cell receptor (beta chain) is described in this entry. Its antigen is not known. Possible read error: a much larger clone is one base away. The data were obtained in a study of CD8 T cells in ankylosing spondylitis. Study findings and constraints: Ankylosing spondylitis blood appeared to be characterized by a TCR beta motif of 8 or 9 highly homologous variants. Relatively scarce in peripheral blood, disease-linked clones were CD8+. Several of the motif variants were reported before in synovial fluid and blood from reactive arthritis. Disease-linked clones were reportedly significantly enriched in matched ankylosing spondylitis synovial fluid.

Library preparation for TCR beta used quantitative 5'-RACE with molecular barcodes. Each CDR3 protein is one row after TCRdb ran MiXCR on the 5' RACE reads. The sample records about 210,000 distinct CDR3 sequences, just under 7.5% being singletons. The TCR was taken from a male donor with ankylosing spondylitis. The sequenced sample was blood, either unsorted or a sorted T cell fraction (not recorded which).

The CDR3 loop is CDSSLWDREFPDTQYF. Written as DNA, the CDR3 is TGTGACAGCAGCTTATGGGACAGAGAATTTCCGGATACGCAGTATTTT. V is TRBV7-8 and J is TRBJ2-3, with 7 nucleotides matching TRBD1. The CDR3 extends over 16 amino acids. CDR1 and CDR2 from the germline V gene are SGHVS and FQNEAQ.